The rows below give T cell receptor beta chains drawn from one sample of a study of shared clonotypes between healthy human individuals. Here immunoSEQ multiplex PCR was the method, and the copy in TCRdb shows in-frame clones only, minus some. The repertoire holds millions of clones, with 90% to 95% as singletons. The sample was naive CD4+ T cells sorted from blood. The receptors stem from a man aged 18 to 30 in good health. CDR3s include the opening cysteine and the closing phenylalanine or tryptophan. A D gene is named only where the DNA matches it firmly. The size entry is marked missing in some rows and otherwise reads once, few, many or a size class.

j_call	v_call	d_call	clone_size	cdr3_aa	cdr3_nt
TRBJ2-7	TRBV10-3	TRBD1	NA	CAISESQGATYEQYF	TGTGCCATCAGTGAGTCGCAGGGGGCCACTTACGAGCAGTACTTC
TRBJ1-3	TRBV6-6	NA	once	CASSTPPNTIYF	TGTGCCAGCAGTACCCCCCCGAACACCATATATTTT
TRBJ2-1	TRBV7-2	NA	once	CASSSRTFYNEQFF	TGTGCCAGCAGCTCGAGGACATTCTACAATGAGCAGTTCTTC
TRBJ1-3	TRBV30	TRBD1	NA	CAWGPKQGALGNTIYF	TGTGCCTGGGGACCCAAACAGGGGGCGCTGGGAAACACCATATATTTT
TRBJ2-7	TRBV14	TRBD1	once	CASSQGQGAQRDSYEQYF	TGTGCCAGCAGCCAAGGACAGGGGGCCCAGCGGGACTCCTACGAGCAGTACTTC
TRBJ1-2	TRBV6-5	NA	NA	CASSTGTGGYTF	TGTGCCAGCAGTACAGGGACGGGCGGCTACACCTTC
TRBJ2-5	TRBV5-1	TRBD1	NA	CASSFGQGMYQETQYF	TGCGCCAGCAGCTTTGGACAGGGGATGTACCAAGAGACCCAGTACTTC
TRBJ2-7	TRBV28	TRBD1	NA	CASSTDRPAYEQYF	TGTGCCAGCAGCACGGACAGGCCAGCCTACGAGCAGTACTTC
TRBJ2-3	TRBV7-2	TRBD1	NA	CASSLAGQAIADTQYF	TGTGCCAGCAGCTTAGCGGGACAGGCTATCGCAGATACGCAGTATTTT
TRBJ2-1	TRBV10-3	TRBD2	NA	CAISESGGTDNEQFF	TGTGCCATCAGTGAGTCCGGGGGGACCGACAATGAGCAGTTCTTC
TRBJ2-3	TRBV2	NA	NA	CASRAAGKTDTQYF	TGTGCCAGCAGGGCGGCGGGGAAAACAGATACGCAGTATTTT
TRBJ1-5	TRBV7-2	NA	NA	CASSLGAGNNQPQHF	TGTGCCAGCAGCTTAGGGGCAGGTAACAATCAGCCCCAGCATTTT
TRBJ2-7	TRBV7-2	TRBD2	NA	CASSYLSGSIHEQYF	TGTGCCAGCAGCTATCTTAGCGGGAGTATCCACGAGCAGTACTTC
TRBJ1-4	TRBV19	TRBD1	NA	CASRTGELNEKLFF	TGTGCCAGTAGGACAGGGGAGTTAAATGAAAAACTGTTTTTT
TRBJ2-2	TRBV30	NA	NA	CAWSAGRGELFF	TGTGCCTGGAGTGCGGGACGCGGGGAGCTGTTTTTT
TRBJ1-2	TRBV5-1	NA	NA	CASSLGGDNYGYTF	TGCGCCAGCAGCCTCGGTGGGGATAACTATGGCTACACCTTC
TRBJ1-4	TRBV18	TRBD1	NA	CASSPTSGTGNEKLFF	TGTGCCAGCTCACCTACATCCGGGACAGGGAATGAAAAACTGTTTTTT
TRBJ2-1	TRBV18	TRBD2	NA	CASSPSPTPAGGSYNEQFF	TGTGCCAGCTCACCGTCGCCGACCCCAGCGGGAGGATCCTACAATGAGCAGTTCTTC
TRBJ1-1	TRBV19	NA	NA	CASSPRSAHSVGTEAFF	TGTGCCAGTAGTCCCCGGAGCGCACATTCAGTCGGCACTGAAGCTTTCTTT
TRBJ2-5	TRBV2	NA	NA	CASSHTREIQYF	TGTGCCAGCAGCCACACACGAGAGATCCAGTACTTC
TRBJ2-3	TRBV6-5	NA	NA	CASSYTQKVDTQYF	TGTGCCAGCAGTTATACTCAAAAGGTAGATACGCAGTATTTT
TRBJ2-7	TRBV19	NA	NA	CASSLGGESYEQYF	TGTGCCAGTAGTCTTGGAGGGGAAAGCTACGAGCAGTACTTC
TRBJ1-1	TRBV5-4	TRBD1	NA	CASSTGQANTEAFF	TGTGCCAGCAGCACCGGACAGGCGAACACTGAAGCTTTCTTT
TRBJ1-1	TRBV18	NA	NA	CASSPFNTEAFF	TGTGCCAGCTCACCTTTCAACACTGAAGCTTTCTTT
TRBJ2-7	TRBV11-3	NA	NA	CASSLDRGEQYF	TGTGCCAGCAGCTTAGATAGGGGCGAGCAGTACTTC
TRBJ2-1	TRBV7-9	NA	NA	CASSLAMGYNEQFF	TGTGCCAGCAGCTTAGCGATGGGTTACAATGAGCAGTTCTTC
TRBJ1-5	TRBV29-1	NA	NA	CSVGNPGVEPQHF	TGCAGCGTTGGCAATCCGGGAGTGGAGCCCCAGCATTTT
TRBJ2-2	TRBV19	TRBD1	NA	CASSMVTGGNTGELFF	TGTGCCAGTAGTATGGTAACAGGGGGGAACACCGGGGAGCTGTTTTTT
TRBJ2-1	TRBV9	NA	NA	CASSVRGTASSYNEQFF	TGTGCCAGCAGCGTAAGGGGCACCGCTAGCTCCTACAATGAGCAGTTCTTC
TRBJ2-5	TRBV19	NA	NA	CASSQSREETQYF	TGTGCCAGTAGTCAATCCCGGGAGGAGACCCAGTACTTC
TRBJ2-5	TRBV5-4	TRBD1	NA	CASSPRGQETQYF	TGTGCCAGCAGCCCGAGGGGGCAGGAGACCCAGTACTTC
TRBJ2-2	TRBV2	NA	NA	CASSGTAQGLFF	TGTGCCAGCAGTGGGACAGCCCAGGGGCTGTTTTTT
TRBJ2-5	TRBV30	TRBD1	NA	CAWSAAIKQGNQETQYF	TGTGCCTGGAGTGCCGCAATCAAACAGGGGAATCAAGAGACCCAGTACTTC
TRBJ2-1	TRBV28	TRBD2	NA	CASSLRGGNNEQFF	TGTGCCAGCAGTTTGCGGGGGGGAAACAATGAGCAGTTCTTC
TRBJ2-7	TRBV18	NA	once	CASSPLASEGYEQYF	TGTGCCAGCTCACCTCTCGCTAGCGAGGGCTACGAGCAGTACTTC
TRBJ2-1	TRBV6-5	NA	once	CASSYFPDNEQFF	TGTGCCAGCAGTTATTTCCCTGACAATGAGCAGTTCTTC
TRBJ2-7	TRBV5-1	NA	NA	CASSLGQSSYEQYF	TGCGCCAGCAGCTTAGGACAGAGCTCCTACGAGCAGTACTTC
TRBJ2-5	TRBV5-4	NA	NA	CASSSGGAGTQYF	TGTGCCAGCAGCTCGGGTGGGGCTGGGACCCAGTACTTC
TRBJ1-2	TRBV4-3	NA	NA	CASSQDRVGGNYGYTF	TGCGCCAGCAGCCAAGATCGGGTGGGCGGAAACTATGGCTACACCTTC
TRBJ1-1	TRBV29-1	NA	NA	CSVEGQRHTEAFF	TGCAGCGTTGAGGGGCAAAGGCACACTGAAGCTTTCTTT
TRBJ2-7	TRBV28	TRBD1	NA	CASRHAGQGPLEQYF	TGTGCCAGCAGACACGCTGGACAGGGACCCCTAGAGCAGTACTTC
TRBJ2-3	TRBV9	NA	NA	CASARGETDTQYF	TGTGCCAGCGCTAGGGGCGAAACAGATACGCAGTATTTT
TRBJ2-1	TRBV28	NA	NA	CASNPTLLTEQFF	TGTGCCAGCAACCCGACCCTCTTGACTGAGCAGTTCTTC
TRBJ2-1	TRBV20-1	NA	NA	CSARSANEQFF	TGCAGTGCTAGATCGGCTAATGAGCAGTTCTTC
TRBJ2-7	TRBV9	TRBD1	NA	CASSVPGQGNEQYF	TGTGCCAGCAGCGTTCCGGGACAGGGAAACGAGCAGTACTTC
TRBJ2-5	TRBV5-6	NA	NA	CASSPTGPAAQYF	TGTGCCAGCAGTCCGACAGGCCCCGCGGCCCAGTACTTC
TRBJ2-1	TRBV6-6	TRBD1	NA	CASSNTGTVSNEQFF	TGTGCCAGCAGTAACACCGGGACAGTCAGCAATGAGCAGTTCTTC
TRBJ1-2	TRBV7-9	NA	NA	CASSLGQNYGYTF	TGTGCCAGCAGCCTCGGACAGAACTATGGCTACACCTTC
TRBJ1-1	TRBV29-1	TRBD1	NA	CSVERTGGHTEAFF	TGCAGCGTTGAAAGGACAGGGGGACACACTGAAGCTTTCTTT
TRBJ2-3	TRBV2	NA	NA	CASSDAGPLGSTDTQYF	TGTGCCAGCAGTGATGCCGGACCACTAGGGAGCACAGATACGCAGTATTTT
TRBJ1-2	TRBV6-5	NA	few	CASSYGSGASYTF	TGTGCCAGCAGTTACGGATCCGGGGCGAGCTACACCTTC
TRBJ1-6	TRBV6-5	NA	NA	CASSSPGGTNSPLHF	TGTGCCAGCAGTTCCCCGGGGGGGACGAATTCACCCCTCCACTTT
TRBJ2-1	TRBV16	NA	NA	CASSQSGNAVGNEQFF	TGTGCCAGCAGCCAATCGGGAAACGCCGTAGGGAATGAGCAGTTCTTC
TRBJ2-7	TRBV6-5	NA	few	CASSYVGGAYEQYF	TGTGCCAGCAGTTACGTTGGCGGAGCCTACGAGCAGTACTTC
TRBJ1-2	TRBV6-5	NA	NA	CASSYIMGNGGYTF	TGTGCCAGCAGTTACATCATGGGGAATGGTGGCTACACCTTC
TRBJ2-4	TRBV19	NA	once	CASSIGAGVAKNIQYF	TGTGCCAGTAGTATAGGTGCAGGAGTAGCCAAAAACATTCAGTACTTC
TRBJ2-3	TRBV20-1	NA	NA	CSALFLDAQYF	TGCAGTGCCCTATTTCTAGATGCGCAGTATTTT
TRBJ2-7	TRBV5-5	NA	NA	CASSPLWSSYEQYF	TGTGCCAGCAGCCCCCTTTGGAGCTCCTACGAGCAGTACTTC
TRBJ2-7	TRBV6-6	NA	NA	CASTRDGSSYEQYF	TGTGCCAGCACCCGGGACGGAAGCTCCTACGAGCAGTACTTC
TRBJ2-7	TRBV5-1	TRBD2	NA	CASGPSGSTNEQYF	TGCGCCAGCGGCCCTAGCGGGAGCACGAACGAGCAGTACTTC